A few counts support the clone carrying this T cell receptor beta chain. TCRdb keeps only in-frame clones here, not all; method: immunoSEQ multiplex PCR. Among about 14,000 clones listed, around four fifths were seen once. Relapse after autologous stem cell transplantation occurred in every patient, and brentuximab vedotin exposure varied. The data derive from a study of PD-1 blockade in classical Hodgkin lymphoma. V trimming: 5 bases; J trimming: 0 bases; junction bases outside the gene matches: 7. Per the germline V gene, CDR1 is MDHEN and CDR2 is SYDVKM. The CDR3 has 16 amino acids. The starting material was peripheral blood mononuclear cells (PBMCs), obtained at baseline. The receptor comes from a human donor with classical Hodgkin lymphoma. The rearrangement links TRBV28 to TRBJ2-3, with 8 bases fitting TRBD1. CDR3 sequence reads: CASSRLQGASTDTQYF. CDR3 DNA sequence: TGTGCCAGCAGTCGTCTTCAGGGGGCGAGCACAGATACGCAGTATTTT.